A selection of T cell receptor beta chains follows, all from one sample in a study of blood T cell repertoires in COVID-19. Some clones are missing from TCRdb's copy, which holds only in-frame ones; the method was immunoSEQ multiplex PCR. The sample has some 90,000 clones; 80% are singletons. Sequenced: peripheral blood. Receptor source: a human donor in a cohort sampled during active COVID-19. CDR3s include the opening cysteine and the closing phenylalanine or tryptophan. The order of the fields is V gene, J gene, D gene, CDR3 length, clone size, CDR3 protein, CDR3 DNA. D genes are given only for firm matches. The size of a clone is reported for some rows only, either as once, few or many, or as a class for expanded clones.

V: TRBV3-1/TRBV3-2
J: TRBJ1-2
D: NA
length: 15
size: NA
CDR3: CASSPVGGALYGYTF
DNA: TGTGCCAGCAGCCCTGTAGGAGGGGCCCTCTATGGCTACACCTTC

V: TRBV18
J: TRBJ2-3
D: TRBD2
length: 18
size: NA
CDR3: CASSLTSGRTFSTDTQYF
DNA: TGTGCCAGCTCACTGACTAGCGGGAGGACCTTTAGCACAGATACGCAGTATTTT

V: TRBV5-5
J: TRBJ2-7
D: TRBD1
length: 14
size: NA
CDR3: CASSHGTGVYEQYF
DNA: TGTGCCAGCAGCCACGGGACAGGAGTTTACGAGCAGTACTTC

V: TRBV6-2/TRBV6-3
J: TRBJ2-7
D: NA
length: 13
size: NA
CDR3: CASSYDGIYEQYF
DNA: TGTGCCAGCAGTTACGACGGGATCTACGAGCAGTACTTC

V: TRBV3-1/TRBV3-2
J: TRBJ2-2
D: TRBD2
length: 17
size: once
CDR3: CASSHVKAGDLTGELFF
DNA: TGTGCCAGCAGCCACGTGAAGGCGGGAGACCTCACCGGGGAGCTGTTTTTT

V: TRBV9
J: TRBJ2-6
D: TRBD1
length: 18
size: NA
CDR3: CASSPAGDRRSGANVLTF
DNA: TGTGCCAGCAGCCCAGCAGGGGACAGACGATCTGGGGCCAACGTCCTGACTTTC

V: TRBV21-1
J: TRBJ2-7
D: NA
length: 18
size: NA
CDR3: CASSNEASGRKLPYEQYF
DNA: TGTGCCAGCAGCAATGAGGCTAGCGGGAGGAAACTCCCCTACGAGCAGTACTTC

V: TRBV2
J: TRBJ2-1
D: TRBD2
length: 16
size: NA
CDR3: CASTVLSGSSYNEQFF
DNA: TGTGCCAGCACGGTCCTAAGCGGGAGCTCCTACAATGAGCAGTTCTTC

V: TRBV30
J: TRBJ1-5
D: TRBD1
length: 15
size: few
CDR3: CAWSKPDRAGQPQHF
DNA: TGTGCCTGGAGTAAACCGGACAGGGCAGGGCAGCCCCAGCATTTT

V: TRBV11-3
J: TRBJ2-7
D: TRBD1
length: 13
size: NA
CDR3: CASSRTGGYEQYF
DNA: TGTGCCAGCAGCAGAACAGGGGGCTACGAGCAGTACTTC

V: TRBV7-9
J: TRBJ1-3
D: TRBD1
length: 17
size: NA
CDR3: CASSGIQGAQDGNTIYF
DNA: TGTGCCAGCAGCGGTATACAGGGGGCTCAGGATGGAAACACCATATATTTT

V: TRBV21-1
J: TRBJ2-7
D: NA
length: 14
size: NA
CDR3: CASNTRGDSYEQYF
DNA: TGTGCCAGCAACACGCGGGGGGATTCTTACGAGCAGTACTTC

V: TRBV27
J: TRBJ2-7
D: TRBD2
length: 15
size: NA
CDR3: CASSTGAGEAYEQYF
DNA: TGTGCCAGCAGCACCGGAGCGGGAGAGGCCTACGAGCAGTACTTC

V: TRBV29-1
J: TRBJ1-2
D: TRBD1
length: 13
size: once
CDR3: CSVGQGSRRGYTF
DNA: TGCAGCGTTGGACAGGGAAGCCGCCGGGGCTACACCTTC

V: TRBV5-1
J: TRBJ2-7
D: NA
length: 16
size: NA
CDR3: CASSPKLVKGSGEQYF
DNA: TGCGCCAGCAGCCCAAAACTAGTAAAGGGTTCGGGCGAGCAGTACTTC

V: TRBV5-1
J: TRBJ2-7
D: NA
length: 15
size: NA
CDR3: CASSRGGPSSYEQYF
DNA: TGCGCCAGCAGCAGGGGGGGACCCAGCTCCTACGAGCAGTACTTC

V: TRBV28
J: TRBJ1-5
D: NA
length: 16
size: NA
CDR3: CATSARDWRGNQPQHF
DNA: TGTGCCACCTCTGCGAGGGATTGGAGGGGCAATCAGCCCCAGCATTTT

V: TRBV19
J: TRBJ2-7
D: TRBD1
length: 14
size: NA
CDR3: CASSNQGALSEQYF
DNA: TGTGCCAGTAGTAATCAGGGGGCGTTGTCCGAGCAGTACTTC

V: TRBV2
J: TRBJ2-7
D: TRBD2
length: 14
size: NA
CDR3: CASRTGTSGSQQYF
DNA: TGTGCCAGCAGAACCGGGACTAGCGGGAGTCAGCAGTACTTC

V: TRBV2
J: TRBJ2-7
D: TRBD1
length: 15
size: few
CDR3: CASSEGLWTGDEQYF
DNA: TGTGCCAGCAGTGAAGGATTATGGACAGGCGACGAGCAGTACTTC

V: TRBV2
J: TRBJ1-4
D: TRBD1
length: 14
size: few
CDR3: CASTQDRANEKLFF
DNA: TGTGCCAGCACCCAGGACAGGGCCAATGAAAAACTGTTTTTT

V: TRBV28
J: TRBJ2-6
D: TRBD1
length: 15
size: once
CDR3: CASNSGGAGANVLTF
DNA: TGTGCCAGCAACTCAGGGGGCGCCGGGGCCAACGTCCTGACTTTC

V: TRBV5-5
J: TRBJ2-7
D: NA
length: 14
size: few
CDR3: CASSFLHRTYEQYF
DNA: TGTGCCAGCAGCTTCTTACACAGGACCTACGAGCAGTACTTC

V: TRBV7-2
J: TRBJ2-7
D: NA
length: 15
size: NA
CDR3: CASSLTPGLAYEQYF
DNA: TGTGCCAGCAGCTTAACCCCGGGACTCGCCTACGAGCAGTACTTC

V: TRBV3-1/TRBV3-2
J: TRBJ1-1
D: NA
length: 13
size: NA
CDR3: CASSRAVNTEAFF
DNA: TGTGCCAGCAGCCGCGCGGTGAACACTGAAGCTTTCTTT

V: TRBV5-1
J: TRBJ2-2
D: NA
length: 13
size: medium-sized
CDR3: CASRAGGTGELFF
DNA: TGCGCCAGCAGGGCGGGTGGCACCGGGGAGCTGTTTTTT